These 10 T cell receptor beta chains originate from one sample sequenced in a study of T cells in Graves' hyperthyroidism and ophthalmopathy. Template material for amplifying TCR beta CDR3 regions consisted of RNA transcripts. An initial round of RT-PCR targeting the TCR CDR3 relied on the HTBI primer set. Each CDR3 protein is one row after TCRdb ran MiXCR on the multiplex PCR reads. The sample contains about 200,000 distinct CDR3 sequences, around 18% of which appear only once. The sample taken for sequencing was blood. The source of these receptors is a man aged 40-49 years with Graves' hyperthyroidism.

The chain has TRBV7-9 and TRBJ2-5, with 7 bases aligning to TRBD2. Germline V gene sequence: CDR1 SEHNR, CDR2 FQNEAQ (reference sequence). The CDR3 contains 15 residues. The V and J ends lost 5 bases and 1 base, in that order; junction bases with no gene match: 7. The CDR3 DNA reads as TGTGCCAGCAGCGGGGGGGTGGGGAGCCAAGAGACCCAGTACTTC. It specifies CASSGGVGSQETQYF.

The table lists this clonotype with many counts. The J gene is TRBJ2-7, the V gene TRBV5-5; D gene uncertain. The germline CDR1 and CDR2 sequences are SGHKS and YYEKEE (reference sequence). With 0 bases removed from V and 4 bases from J, the gap between germline ends came to 8 bases. CDR3 length: 13 residues. The CDR3 sequence: CASSLAQPYEQYF. Written as DNA, the CDR3 is TGTGCCAGCAGCTTGGCGCAGCCTTACGAGCAGTACTTC. The full variable domain, rest sourced from reference TRBV5-5 and TRBJ2-7, is DAGVTQSPTHLIKTRGQQVTLRCSPISGHKSVSWYQQVLGQGPQFIFQYYEKEERGRGNFPDRFSARQFPNYSSELNVNALLLGDSALYLCASSLAQPYEQYFGPGTRLTVT.

The chain joins TRBV7-2 to TRBJ2-2, with TRBD2 matching over 7 bases. V was pared by 4 bases and J by 4 bases, with 6 bases of the junction left unmatched. From germline, CDR1 is SGHTA and CDR2 FQGNSA. CDR3 length: 15 amino acids. The CDR3 here is CASSYSGTITGELFF. CDR3 nucleotide sequence: TGTGCCAGCAGCTACAGCGGGACGATCACCGGGGAGCTGTTTTTT.

This clonotype has a count of ten or more. The chain couples TRBV24-1 to TRBJ2-5; D could derive from TRBD1 or TRBD2 (5 bases each). CDR3 length: 14 residues. CDR1 is KGHDR and CDR2 is SFDVKD in the germline V gene. V was pared by 12 bases and J by 1 base, with 17 bases between. Here the CDR3 reads CASAPGRSQETQYF. Written as DNA, the CDR3 is TGTGCCTCTGCCCCGGGACGGAGCCAAGAGACCCAGTACTTC.

This clonotype was detected many times. The V and J genes are TRBV5-1 and TRBJ2-5, with 9 bases identical to TRBD2. V gave up 4 bases and J gave up 4 bases; unmatched junction bases: 5. Germline CDR1 reads SGHRS; CDR2 reads YFSETQ. The CDR3 is 14 amino acids. CDR3 loop: CASSPSGAAETQYF. For the CDR3, the DNA is TGCGCCAGCAGCCCTAGCGGGGCGGCAGAGACCCAGTACTTC.

Note on this clonotype: No conserved phenylalanine or tryptophan is present at the end of the CDR3, so a read error is the likely explanation. The gene calls are TRBV5-4 and TRBJ2-1, with 13 nucleotides matching TRBD2. Germline V CDR1 and CDR2: SGHNT, YYREEE (reference sequence). V was clipped by 3 bases and J by 6 bases; unmatched bases: 6. The CDR3 has 16 amino acids. In DNA form, the CDR3 reads TGTGCCAGCAGCTGGCTGACTAGCGGGGGGTTCAATGAGCAGTTCCTC. Its translation is CASSWLTSGGFNEQFL.

The chain joins TRBV7-3 to TRBJ2-7; D gene ambiguous. In germline, CDR1 is SGHTA, CDR2 FQGTGA. The length of the CDR3 is 14 residues. V was shortened by 5 bases and J by 4 bases, with 15 bases between the two germline ends. The CDR3 loop reads CASSPDSSLYEQYF. The CDR3 DNA reads as TGTGCCAGCAGCCCCGACTCTTCCTTGTACGAGCAGTACTTC. The full variable domain, in which reference TRBV7-3 and TRBJ2-7 provide the parts outside the CDR3, is GAGVSQTPSNKVTEKGKYVELRCDPISGHTALYWYRQSLGQGPEFLIYFQGTGAADDSGLPNDRFFAVRPEGSVSTLKIQRTERGDSAVYLCASSPDSSLYEQYFGPGTRLTVT.

This clonotype was recorded many times. The V gene is TRBV5-1, the J gene TRBJ2-7; possible D gene TRBD1, 5 bases. Trimming stripped 0 bases from V and 6 bases from J, with 19 bases between. Per germline, CDR1 SGHRS and CDR2 YFSETQ. CDR3 length: 16 amino acids. The CDR3 is CASSLGVTELVGEQYF. In nucleotides, the CDR3 is TGCGCCAGCAGCTTGGGGGTGACAGAATTGGTGGGCGAGCAGTACTTC.

This clonotype was recorded a few times. The CDR3 bases are TGTGCCACCAGTGATTTGATGAAAGATACGCAGTATTTT. Translated: CATSDLMKDTQYF. The V call is TRBV24-1, the J call TRBJ2-3; no reliable D call. Germline V lookup: CDR1 KGHDR, CDR2 SFDVKD. The CDR3 is 13 amino acids. Trimming shortened V by 0 bases and J by 5 bases, and 5 bases separated the two germline ends.

The V gene is TRBV7-2, the J gene TRBJ2-7; D is ambiguous. The CDR3 extends over 14 amino acids. V dropped 0 bases and J dropped 7 bases, with 13 bases sitting between them. Per the germline V gene, CDR1 is SGHTA and CDR2 is FQGNSA. The CDR3 DNA sequence: TGTGCCAGCAGCTTAGCGAGGTGGAAATCAGAGCAGTACTTC. This gives the protein CASSLARWKSEQYF.